This TCR beta chain emerged from a study of shared clonotypes between healthy human individuals. About the research overall: Three plates were used per donor for CD4 naive, three for CD4 memory, two for CD8 naive and one for CD8 memory.

The CDR3 has 15 residues. Germline CDR1 SGDLS, CDR2 YYNGEE. With 0 bases removed from V and 0 bases from J, the gap between germline ends came to 8 bases. Sequencing used immunoSEQ multiplex PCR; TCRdb keeps in-frame clones, though not all of them. Here the sample spans millions of clones, approximately 92% being singletons. This TCR was sampled from a man between 18 and 35 years old in good health. V is TRBV9 and J is TRBJ2-3; the D is unclear. The sample taken for sequencing was naive CD4+ T cells sorted from blood. Subset noted: CD45RA+ positively selected. The CDR3 sequence is CASSVAETSTDTQYF. The CDR3 DNA reads as TGTGCCAGCAGCGTAGCTGAGACTAGCACAGATACGCAGTATTTT.